This TCR beta chain was recovered during a study of molecular identifiers for immune sequencing clone quantification. A single record per CDR3 protein comes from TCRdb applying MiXCR to the PCR reads. Among over 600,000 distinct CDR3 sequences listed, approximately 20% were seen once. This clonotype has ten or more counts. Per the germline V gene, CDR1 is MNHEY and CDR2 is SMNVEV (reference sequence). Germline trimming cut 0 bases from V and 2 bases from J; bases unmatched to any gene: 2. This CDR3 has 15 residues. The source of this sequence is a human donor in good health. Some libraries in this study had Jurkat cell RNA spiked in. The rearrangement joins TRBV27 to TRBJ2-7; 9 nucleotides align to TRBD2. The sample taken for sequencing was naive CD8+ T cells from blood, with Jurkat cell RNA spiked in. Subset reported: FACS-sorted CD8+CD4-CCR7+CD45RA+ naive T cells. In DNA form, the CDR3 reads TGTGCCAGCAGTTTATCGAGCGGGAGGACCTACGAGCAGTACTTC. Its protein is CASSLSSGRTYEQYF.